The sequence of this T cell receptor beta chain was determined in a study of blood T cell repertoires in COVID-19. Study-level information: Nucleic acid was either cDNA or gDNA, and it came from T cells, B-cell-depleted T cells, or PBMCs.

TCRdb keeps only in-frame clones here, not all; method: immunoSEQ multiplex PCR. Among 100,000 to 150,000 clones listed, over 60% were seen once. The sequence was obtained from a woman aged 65 to 85 with acute or convalescent COVID-19. The sample consisted of peripheral blood.

The CDR3 loop reads CASSYWQGAGGYTF. The DNA of the CDR3 is TGTGCCAGCAGTTACTGGCAGGGGGCTGGTGGCTACACCTTC. J is TRBJ1-2 and V is TRBV6-6; TRBD1 matches at 8 bases. The V and J ends lost 1 base and 7 bases, in that order; junction bases with no gene match: 5. The CDR3 is 14 amino acids. Germline V gene data show CDR1 as MNHNY and CDR2 as SVGAGI (reference sequence).